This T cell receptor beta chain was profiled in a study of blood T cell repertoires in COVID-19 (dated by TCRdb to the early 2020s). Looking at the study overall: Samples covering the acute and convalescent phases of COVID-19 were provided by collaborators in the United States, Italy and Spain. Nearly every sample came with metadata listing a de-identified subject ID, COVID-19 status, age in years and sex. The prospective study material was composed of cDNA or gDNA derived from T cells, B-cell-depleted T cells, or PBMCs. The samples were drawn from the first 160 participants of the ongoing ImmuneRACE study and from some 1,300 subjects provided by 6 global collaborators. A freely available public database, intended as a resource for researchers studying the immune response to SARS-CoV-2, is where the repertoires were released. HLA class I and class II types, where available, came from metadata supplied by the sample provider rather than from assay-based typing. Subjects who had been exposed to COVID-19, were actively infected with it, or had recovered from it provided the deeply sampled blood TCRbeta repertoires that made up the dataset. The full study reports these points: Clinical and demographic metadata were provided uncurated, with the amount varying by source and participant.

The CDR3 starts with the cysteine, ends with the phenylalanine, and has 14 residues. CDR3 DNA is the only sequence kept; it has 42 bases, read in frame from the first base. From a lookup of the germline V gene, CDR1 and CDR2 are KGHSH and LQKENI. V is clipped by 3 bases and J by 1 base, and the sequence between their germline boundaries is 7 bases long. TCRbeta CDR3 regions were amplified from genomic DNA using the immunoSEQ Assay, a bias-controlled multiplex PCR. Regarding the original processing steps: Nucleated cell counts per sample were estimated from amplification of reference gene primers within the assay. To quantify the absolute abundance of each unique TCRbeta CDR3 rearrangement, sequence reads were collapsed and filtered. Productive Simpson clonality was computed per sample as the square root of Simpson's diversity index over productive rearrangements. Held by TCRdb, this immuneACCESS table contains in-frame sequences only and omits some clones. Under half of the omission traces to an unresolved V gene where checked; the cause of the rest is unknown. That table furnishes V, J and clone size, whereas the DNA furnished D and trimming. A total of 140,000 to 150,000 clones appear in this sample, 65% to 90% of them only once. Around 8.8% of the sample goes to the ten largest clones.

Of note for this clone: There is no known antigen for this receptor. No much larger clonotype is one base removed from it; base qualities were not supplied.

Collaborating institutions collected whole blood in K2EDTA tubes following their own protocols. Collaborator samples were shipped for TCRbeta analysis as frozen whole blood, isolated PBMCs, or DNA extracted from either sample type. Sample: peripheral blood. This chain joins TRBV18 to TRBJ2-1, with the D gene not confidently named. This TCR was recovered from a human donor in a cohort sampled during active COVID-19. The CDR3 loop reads CASSPALSYNEQFF. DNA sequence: TGTGCCAGCTCACCGGCACTATCCTACAATGAGCAGTTCTTC.